The T cell receptor (beta chain) described here comes from a study of blood T cell repertoires in COVID-19. Study details: Some COVID-19 samples were acute and others convalescent; all came from the United States, Italy and Spain. Nucleic acid was either cDNA or gDNA, and it came from T cells, B-cell-depleted T cells, or PBMCs.

Original handling: Counts of nucleated cells, estimated from reference gene primer amplification, were obtained. Data came from immunoSEQ multiplex PCR; TCRdb stores just in-frame clones and leaves some out. For V, J and clone size, that table is used; D and trimming come from the DNA. The sample has some 240,000 clones; around four fifths are singletons. The CDR3 runs to 15 residues. Germline CDR1 is MNHEY and CDR2 is SVGAGI. Trimming took 2 bases from V and 4 from J; bases not matched to a gene: 7. V usage is TRBV6-5 and J usage is TRBJ1-2, with 7 bases fitting TRBD1. The clonotype was recovered from a woman aged 55-70 years with active or convalescent COVID-19. Sequenced: peripheral blood. The CDR3 protein is CASSYAPTGVYGYTF. DNA of the CDR3: TGTGCCAGCAGTTACGCCCCCACAGGGGTCTATGGCTACACCTTC.